Below are 8 T cell receptor beta chains sequenced from a single sample in a study of control samples from healthy donors and cancer patients. Libraries were prepared by immunoSEQ multiplex PCR; TCRdb keeps only in-frame clonotypes and omits some of them. The table records just over 50,000 clones, around nine tenths of them present only once. Sequencing was carried out using PBMCs. The receptors here all came from a man in his forties or fifties with head and neck cancer.

Here the CDR3 DNA reads TGTGCCAGCAGGAAGTCTAGCGGAAGCGCCTACGAGCAGTACTTC. This gives the protein CASRKSSGSAYEQYF. This chain joins TRBV27 and TRBJ2-7; 7 bases match TRBD2. There are 15 residues in the CDR3. V lost 6 bases and J lost 2; bases outside the gene matches: 10. CDR1 MNHEY and CDR2 SMNVEV come from the germline V gene (reference sequence).

The chain links TRBV28 to TRBJ2-5, with TRBD2 matching 9 bases. CDR1 MDHEN and CDR2 SYDVKM come from the germline V gene. V shed 7 bases and J 9 bases; nucleotides not matched to a gene: 18. This CDR3 has 16 amino acids. The CDR3 spells CASTRSVTSGLGAQYF. CDR3 nucleotide sequence: TGTGCCAGCACCCGTTCGGTGACTAGCGGCTTAGGGGCCCAGTACTTC.

The rearrangement uses TRBV7-8 and TRBJ2-7, with TRBD1 matching over 8 bases. The CDR3 is 13 residues long. Germline CDR1 is SGHVS and CDR2 is FQNEAQ. Trimming cost V 3 bases and J 5 bases; bases outside gene matches: 3. This CDR3 reads CASSLDRDNEQYF. For the CDR3, the DNA is TGTGCCAGCAGCTTGGACAGGGACAACGAGCAGTACTTC.

The chain links TRBV6-2 or TRBV6-3 to TRBJ1-2; the match to TRBD1 covers 9 bases. Per germline, CDR1 MNHEY and CDR2 SVGEGT. The CDR3 has 13 amino acids. J lost 6 bases, V lost 5 bases, and 4 bases had no gene match. CDR3 sequence: CASSGQGIDGYTF. The DNA for the CDR3 is TGTGCCAGCAGTGGACAGGGGATCGATGGCTACACCTTC.

The genes are TRBV6-2 or TRBV6-3 and TRBJ2-1; D not certain. Germline CDR1 is MNHEY and CDR2 is SVGEGT. Trimming shortened V by 1 base and J by 8 bases, and 15 bases separated the two germline ends. This CDR3 region has 15 residues. For the CDR3, the DNA is TGTGCCAGCAGTTACTTGGCGCGTCTTAAGTATGAGCAGTTCTTC. Translation: CASSYLARLKYEQFF.

The rearrangement links TRBV12-3 or TRBV12-4 to TRBJ1-2; D remains ambiguous. The CDR3 sequence is 11 residues long. Between the trimmed V and J ends, which lost 3 bases and 8 bases, there was a span of 7 bases. CDR3 DNA: TGTGCCAGCAGTTTTAAGTCCGGCTACACCTTC. It specifies CASSFKSGYTF.

This chain uses TRBV29-1 with TRBJ2-5, with 11 bases identical to TRBD1. J gave up 5 bases and V 6 bases, and 8 bases lay outside the gene matches. CDR1 is SQVTM and CDR2 is ANQGSEA in the germline V gene. This CDR3 region has 14 residues. CDR3 in DNA: TGCAGCGTAACGGTGGACAGGGGGCGGGAGACCCAGTACTTC. Translating it yields CSVTVDRGRETQYF.

In nucleotides, the CDR3 is TGTGCCAGCAGCCTCAATCCGGGCCTTGAGCAGTTCTTC. Protein product: CASSLNPGLEQFF. V and J are TRBV11-3 and TRBJ2-1, with D unclear. The CDR3 length is 13 residues. Per germline, CDR1 SGHNT and CDR2 YENEEA. V lost 5 bases, J lost 9 bases, and 14 bases lay in between. Drawing the rest from reference TRBV11-3 and TRBJ2-1, the complete variable domain is EAGVVQSPRYKIIEKKQPVAFWCNPISGHNTLYWYLQNLGQGPELLIRYENEEAVDDSQLPKDRFSAERLKGVDSTLKIQPAELGDSAVYLCASSLNPGLEQFFGPGTRLTVL.